This TCR beta chain was identified during a study of blood T cells in healthy people across ages. Findings and limits, study-wide: Diversity estimated from one million T cells was considered an underestimate.

The authors ran a second PCR of about 7 to 12 cycles using a sample-barcoded 5' primer and a J-beta primer mix. MiXCR, run by TCRdb on the 5' RACE reads, gives a single entry per CDR3 protein. Here the sample spans 600,000 to 850,000 distinct CDR3 sequences, around 25% being singletons. This clonotype was observed a handful of times. The target antigen is unknown. The sample was also reused in another study, on T cells of mothers and their children. From that study: The study recruited three healthy Caucasian mothers and their six children as donors. M1S, a second-PCR primer, added sample barcodes and 2-4 random nucleotides.

This TCR was sampled from a boy aged 5-17 years in good health. Sequenced: blood.

The CDR3, as DNA: TGCAGCGTTCTGAGCAGAACCTCCTACGAGCAGTACTTC. Amino acids: CSVLSRTSYEQYF. The chain recombines TRBV29-1 with TRBJ2-7; D is undetermined. The V end lost 5 bases, the J end lost 0 bases, and 11 bases lay between the germline ends. The germline V gene has CDR1 SQVTM and CDR2 ANQGSEA. This CDR3 comprises 13 residues.